These T cell receptor beta chains were read from a single sample in a study of shared clonotypes between healthy human individuals. Using immunoSEQ multiplex PCR, the repertoire was profiled, and TCRdb retains in-frame clones only, with some absent. Of fewer than 2.5 million clones listed, approximately 94% are singletons. The sample comprised naive CD4+ T cells from PBMCs. Every receptor here comes from a man in his late teens or twenties in good health. Some clones in this sample may be carry-over from other donors' samples. Each CDR3 is given with its conserved first and last residue. D genes are given only for firm matches.

cdr3_length	j_call	d_call	v_call	cdr3_aa	cdr3_nt
17	TRBJ2-3	TRBD2	TRBV13	CASSLGRLAGGRDTQYF	TGTGCCAGCAGCTTAGGCAGGCTAGCGGGAGGGCGAGATACGCAGTATTTT
12	TRBJ2-3	.	TRBV27	CASSSLRDTQYF	TGTGCCAGCAGTTCCCTCCGGGATACGCAGTATTTT
11	TRBJ2-2	.	TRBV6-5	CASSPSGELFF	TGTGCCAGCAGTCCGTCCGGGGAGCTGTTTTTT
16	TRBJ2-5	.	TRBV2	CASRSRGGSYQETQYF	TGTGCCAGCAGGTCCCGGGGAGGCAGTTACCAAGAGACCCAGTACTTC
11	TRBJ1-2	.	TRBV25-1	CASALGRAHTF	TGTGCCAGCGCCCTGGGAAGGGCCCACACCTTC
14	TRBJ1-2	TRBD1	TRBV28	CASSWGQGRFGYTF	TGTGCCAGCAGTTGGGGACAGGGGCGTTTTGGCTACACCTTC
13	TRBJ1-5	.	TRBV6-5	CASSPTRNQPQHF	TGTGCCAGCAGTCCCACTCGCAATCAGCCCCAGCATTTT
13	TRBJ2-7	TRBD1	TRBV7-8	CASSWGTVYEQYF	TGTGCCAGCAGCTGGGGGACAGTCTACGAGCAGTACTTC
18	TRBJ1-1	.	TRBV21-1	CASSKAPGTGGVYTEAFF	TGTGCCAGCAGCAAAGCCCCTGGGACAGGGGGCGTGTACACTGAAGCTTTCTTT
14	TRBJ1-2	.	TRBV2	CASSLLAGESRDTF	TGTGCCAGCAGTTTGCTCGCAGGGGAAAGTCGAGACACCTTC